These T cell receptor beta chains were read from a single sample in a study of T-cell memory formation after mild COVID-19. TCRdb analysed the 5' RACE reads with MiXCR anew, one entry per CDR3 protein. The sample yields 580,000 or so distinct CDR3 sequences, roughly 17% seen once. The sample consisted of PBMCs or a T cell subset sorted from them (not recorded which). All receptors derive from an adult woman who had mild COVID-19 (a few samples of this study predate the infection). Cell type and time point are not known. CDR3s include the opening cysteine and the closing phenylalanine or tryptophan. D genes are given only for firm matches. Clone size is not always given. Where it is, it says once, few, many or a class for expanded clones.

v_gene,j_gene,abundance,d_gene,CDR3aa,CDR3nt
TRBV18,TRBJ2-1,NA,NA,CASSPVIGRVEQFF,TGTGCCAGCTCACCAGTTATTGGCAGGGTAGAGCAGTTCTTC
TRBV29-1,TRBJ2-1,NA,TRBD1,CSVEGQGADNEQFF,TGCAGCGTTGAGGGACAGGGGGCCGACAATGAGCAGTTCTTC
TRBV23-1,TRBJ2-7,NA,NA,CASSHKLAAYEQYF,TGCGCCAGCAGTCACAAGTTAGCGGCCTACGAGCAGTACTTC
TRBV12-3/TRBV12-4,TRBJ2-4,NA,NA,CASSLDIGRAIQYF,TGTGCCAGCAGTTTAGATATAGGAAGGGCCATTCAGTACTTC
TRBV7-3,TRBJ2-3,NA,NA,CASSRTVRGTSTDTQYF,TGTGCCAGCAGCCGAACGGTCCGCGGAACTAGCACAGATACGCAGTATTTT
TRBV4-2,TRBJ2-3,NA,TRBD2,CASSQLSLAGGIDTQYF,TGTGCCAGCAGCCAACTCTCCTTAGCGGGAGGCATAGATACGCAGTATTTT
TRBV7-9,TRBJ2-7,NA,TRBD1,CASSLNLDVIRGRRSYEQYF,TGTGCCAGCAGCTTAAACCTCGATGTCATAAGGGGGCGAAGATCCTACGAGCAGTACTTC
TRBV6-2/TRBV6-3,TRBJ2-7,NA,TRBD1,CASTPGRGRNEQYF,TGTGCCAGCACTCCCGGCAGGGGGAGAAACGAGCAGTACTTC
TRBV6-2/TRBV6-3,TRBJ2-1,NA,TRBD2,CASSPTSAYNEQFF,TGTGCCAGCAGTCCGACTAGCGCGTACAATGAGCAGTTCTTC
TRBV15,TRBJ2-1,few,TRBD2,CATSRVYQRGGREQFF,TGTGCCACCAGCAGAGTCTACCAGCGGGGGGGCCGGGAGCAGTTCTTC
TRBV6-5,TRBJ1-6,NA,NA,CASRQGTNSPLHF,TGTGCCAGCAGACAGGGAACGAATTCACCCCTCCACTTT
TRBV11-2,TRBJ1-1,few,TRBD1,CASSQQGRGLSVNTEAFF,TGTGCCAGCAGCCAGCAGGGCAGGGGGTTAAGTGTGAACACTGAAGCTTTCTTT
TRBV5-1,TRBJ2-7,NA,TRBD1,CASSLAGKGGQGSYEQYF,TGCGCCAGCAGCTTGGCTGGTAAAGGGGGACAGGGGTCCTACGAGCAGTACTTC
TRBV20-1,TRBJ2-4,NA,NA,CSVPQGPNIQYF,TGCAGTGTCCCTCAGGGGCCAAACATTCAGTACTTC
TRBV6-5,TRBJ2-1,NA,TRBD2,CASQAGGVYEQFF,TGTGCCAGCCAAGCGGGGGGGGTCTATGAGCAGTTCTTC
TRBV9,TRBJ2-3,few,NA,CASSVGTVFTDTQYF,TGTGCCAGCAGCGTAGGTACGGTTTTCACAGATACGCAGTATTTT
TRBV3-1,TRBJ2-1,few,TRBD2,CASSRDARTSGIRRSIYNEQFF,TGTGCCAGCAGCCGGGACGCAAGGACTAGCGGGATTAGGCGTTCGATTTACAATGAGCAGTTCTTC
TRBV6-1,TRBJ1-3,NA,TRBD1,CASSEDRGPGNTIYF,TGTGCCAGCAGTGAAGACAGGGGGCCGGGAAACACCATATATTTT
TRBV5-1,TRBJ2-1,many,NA,CASSPTFRQSGEQFF,TGCGCCAGCAGCCCTACATTCCGACAGTCTGGTGAGCAGTTCTTC
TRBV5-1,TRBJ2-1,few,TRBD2,CASSLARSGSVNEQFF,TGCGCCAGCAGCTTGGCTCGTAGCGGGAGCGTCAATGAGCAGTTCTTC
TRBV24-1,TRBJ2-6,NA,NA,CATSESTGISGANVLTF,TGTGCCACCAGTGAGAGTACAGGGATCTCTGGGGCCAACGTCCTGACTTTC
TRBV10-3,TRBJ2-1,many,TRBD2,CAISSGTSGNEQFF,TGTGCCATCAGTTCCGGGACTAGCGGCAATGAGCAGTTCTTC
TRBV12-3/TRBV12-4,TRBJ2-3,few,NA,CASMVQGPDTQYF,TGTGCCAGCATGGTACAGGGCCCAGATACGCAGTATTTT
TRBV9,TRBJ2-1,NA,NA,CASSVGGSLGNEQFF,TGTGCCAGCAGCGTAGGGGGGAGTTTAGGGAATGAGCAGTTCTTC
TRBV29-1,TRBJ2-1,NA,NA,CSVGINEQFF,TGCAGCGTTGGGATCAATGAGCAGTTCTTC